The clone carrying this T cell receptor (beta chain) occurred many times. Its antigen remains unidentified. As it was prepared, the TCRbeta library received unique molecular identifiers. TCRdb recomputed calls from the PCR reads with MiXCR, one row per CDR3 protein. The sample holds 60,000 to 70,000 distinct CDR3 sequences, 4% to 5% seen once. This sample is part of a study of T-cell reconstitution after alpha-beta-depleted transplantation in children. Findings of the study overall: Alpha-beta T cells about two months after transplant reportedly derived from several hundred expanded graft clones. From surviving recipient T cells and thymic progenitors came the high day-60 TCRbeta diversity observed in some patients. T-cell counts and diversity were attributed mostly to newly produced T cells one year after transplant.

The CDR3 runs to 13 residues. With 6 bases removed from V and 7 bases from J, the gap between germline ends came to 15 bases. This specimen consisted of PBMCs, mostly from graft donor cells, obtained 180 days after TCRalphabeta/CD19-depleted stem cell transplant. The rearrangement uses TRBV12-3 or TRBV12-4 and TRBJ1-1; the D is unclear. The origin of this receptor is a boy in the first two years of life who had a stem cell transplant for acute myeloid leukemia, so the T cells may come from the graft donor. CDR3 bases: TGTGCCAGCAGCCGATGGCTGGAGGATGAAGCTTTCTTT. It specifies CASSRWLEDEAFF.